This T cell receptor beta chain is drawn from a study of blood T cell repertoires in COVID-19. In the study overall: Both acute and convalescent COVID-19 samples were obtained from the United States, Italy and Spain. T cells, B-cell-depleted T cells, or PBMCs provided the cDNA or gDNA that served as material.

In the source study's methods: Reference gene primer amplification in the assay estimated nucleated cell counts. TCRdb's copy holds only in-frame clones and misses some; the assay was immunoSEQ multiplex PCR. V and J calls and clone size are given by that table; D and trimming were obtained from the DNA. The data hold roughly 180,000 clones, with about 90% observed a single time. Per germline, CDR1 MNHEY and CDR2 SVGAGI. This CDR3 has 14 residues. V trimming: 5 bases; J trimming: 1 base; junction bases outside the gene matches: 2. The source material was peripheral blood. This TCR was sampled from a man in his 70s with active or convalescent COVID-19. J is TRBJ2-3 and V is TRBV6-5, with TRBD1 identical over 8 bases. The CDR3 DNA is TGTGCCAGCAGTAAGGACAGGGGCACAGATACGCAGTATTTT. It yields the protein CASSKDRGTDTQYF.